The rows below give T cell receptor beta chains drawn from one sample of a study of patients and donors after allogeneic stem cell transplantation. MiXCR, applied by TCRdb to the RT-PCR reads, yields one record per CDR3 protein. The repertoire includes over 400,000 distinct CDR3 sequences, 15% to 20% of them detected once, and 7% to 7.5% sits in the top ten. The material sequenced was blood, either unsorted or a sorted T cell fraction (not recorded which). The source is a human donor who was either an allogeneic HSCT recipient or a stem cell or donor lymphocyte infusion donor (not recorded which). It is not recorded whose cells these are; they may come from a transplant donor. CDR3s include the opening cysteine and the closing phenylalanine or tryptophan. The D gene is left open where the match is weak. The size of a clone is reported for some rows only, either as once, few or many, or as a class for expanded clones.

v_call	d_call	clone_size	j_call	cdr3_length	cdr3_aa	cdr3_nt
TRBV2	.	few	TRBJ1-1	13	CASSGRLSTEAFF	TGTGCCAGCAGTGGACGGCTGAGCACTGAAGCTTTCTTT
TRBV6-2/TRBV6-3	.	.	TRBJ1-2	15	CASSSTWTANYGYTF	TGTGCCAGCAGTTCCACTTGGACAGCTAACTATGGCTACACCTTC
TRBV4-1	.	.	TRBJ2-7	18	CASSLRTPFGQAGHEQYF	TGCGCCAGCAGCCTCCGGACACCCTTCGGGCAAGCGGGCCACGAGCAGTACTTC
TRBV7-8	.	few	TRBJ2-2	12	CASSFPGGELFF	TGTGCCAGCAGCTTTCCGGGCGGGGAGCTGTTTTTT
TRBV6-1	.	few	TRBJ1-2	12	CASSDREYGYTF	TGTGCCAGCAGTGATCGGGAGTATGGCTACACCTTC
TRBV2	.	.	TRBJ1-4	15	CASSAGTLTNEKLFF	TGTGCCAGCAGCGCCGGGACGCTTACTAATGAAAAACTGTTTTTT
TRBV7-3	.	few	TRBJ2-5	13	CASSPGAEVTQYF	TGTGCCAGCAGCCCGGGGGCGGAGGTGACCCAGTACTTC
TRBV6-1	TRBD1	few	TRBJ1-5	14	CASRGQGANQPQHF	TGTGCCAGCAGGGGACAGGGAGCGAATCAGCCCCAGCATTTT
TRBV18	TRBD1	.	TRBJ1-2	15	CASSRTGQGNYGYTF	TGTGCCAGCTCAAGAACGGGACAGGGTAACTATGGCTACACCTTC
TRBV14	.	.	TRBJ2-1	16	CASSPVWRARDNEQFF	TGTGCCAGCAGCCCCGTTTGGAGGGCAAGGGACAATGAGCAGTTCTTC
TRBV29-1	.	many	TRBJ2-5	13	CSVEGLALKTQYF	TGCAGCGTTGAAGGCCTAGCGTTAAAGACCCAGTACTTC
TRBV28	.	few	TRBJ2-7	16	CASSPHWEVTSYEQYF	TGTGCCAGCAGCCCACACTGGGAAGTTACCTCCTACGAGCAGTACTTC
TRBV19	.	few	TRBJ1-1	15	CASSIRLGTNTEAFF	TGTGCCAGTAGTATCAGGTTGGGGACGAACACTGAAGCTTTCTTT
TRBV10-3	TRBD1	few	TRBJ2-7	14	CAISDQGVTYEQYF	TGTGCCATCAGCGATCAGGGGGTCACCTACGAGCAGTACTTC